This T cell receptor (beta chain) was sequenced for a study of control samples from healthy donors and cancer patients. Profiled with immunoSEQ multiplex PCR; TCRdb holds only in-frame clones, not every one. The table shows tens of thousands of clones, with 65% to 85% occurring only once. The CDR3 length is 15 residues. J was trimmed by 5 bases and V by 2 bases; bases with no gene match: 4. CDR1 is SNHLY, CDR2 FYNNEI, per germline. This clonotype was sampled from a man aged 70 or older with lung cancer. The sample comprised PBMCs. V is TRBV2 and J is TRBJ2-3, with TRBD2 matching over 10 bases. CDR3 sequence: CASSELAGVEDTQYF. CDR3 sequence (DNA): TGTGCCAGCAGTGAACTAGCGGGGGTTGAAGATACGCAGTATTTT.